This T cell receptor (beta chain) was sequenced in a study of cytomegalovirus exposure and HLA in healthy donors (dated by TCRdb to about 2017). Some background on the complete study: According to an earlier analysis of 587 of the donors, about 170 million T cells yielded roughly 100 million unique TCR beta sequences and about 300 Gb of sequence data. Among 398 genotyped donors of the cohort, an average of about 240,000 unique TCR beta nucleotide sequences were sequenced per donor, roughly 20% of them non-productive. Donor age, sex, ethnicity and CMV serostatus were compiled together with the repertoire data. A later genetic analysis used genome-wide SNP genotypes for about 65% of the 666 donors, treating that subset as a discovery cohort. Because of strong linkage in the cohort, five DR-DQ haplotypes were treated as single units for association and clustering. The number of donors typed differed by locus, with about 629-630 for A, B, C, DRB1 and DQB1, around 560 for DQA1, over 600 for DPA1, and about 450 for DPB1. Of the 300 to 500 genotyped donors, over 80% were placed in the genetic ancestry cluster associated with self-reported Caucasian donors. To decide whether each TCR beta V gene segment behaved as functional or pseudogenic, an earlier analysis of some 600 of the donors relied on high-throughput TCR beta sequencing. In a later analysis, previously published TCR beta repertoires from hundreds of donors were re-analyzed and high-resolution HLA genotyping was added so that TCR occurrence patterns could be studied. Approximately 310 gigabases of sequencing data and roughly 81 million unique TCR sequences made up an early release that covered over 550 HLA-typed donors. Along with the approximately 700-subject first cohort, a separate validation cohort of about 110 different subjects was used. The study aimed to test whether cataloging public T cell receptors could reveal signatures of past pathogen exposure. The study combined high-throughput TCR immunosequencing, statistical association of individual TCRs with disease status, and machine learning to predict cytomegalovirus infection status. All discovery cohort repertoires had been generated using a single sequencing platform. The later analysis used no new phenotypic data to find candidate immune exposures, relying instead on TCR beta sequences and their occurrence across donors. The study profiled the T cell repertoires of around 700 subjects by immunosequencing and related them to cytomegalovirus serostatus. Both class I and class II loci were covered by HLA typing, at four-digit resolution.

The cohort was made up of about 670 healthy bone marrow donors. At the time of sampling, all cohort members were nominally healthy, though unrecorded immune exposures were likely present. The donor tested CMV seronegative, placing the donor among the 352 seronegative members of the cohort. A peripheral blood sample was collected from each donor, and TCR beta sequencing was performed on peripheral blood mononuclear cells. Genomic DNA extraction from the blood cell samples was performed with the Qiagen DNeasy Blood Extraction Kit. Library method: the immunoSEQ multiplex PCR assay. A mixture of 60 forward primers for TCR Vbeta segments and 13 reverse primers for TCR Jbeta segments was used in the multiplex PCR. Amplification of the CDR3 region of rearranged TCR beta genes was performed with a multiplex PCR assay on genomic DNA. The Illumina HiSeq System was used to sequence the amplified TCR beta libraries as 87-base-pair reads. On the authors' methods: A later analysis tallied roughly 80 million unique TCR beta chains across the 550 to 850 repertoires, and some 10 million of those chains were shared by two or more donors. Raw reads were error-corrected and collapsed into unique sequences by a nearest-neighbor algorithm in which closely related sequences were merged to remove PCR and sequencing errors. CDR3 sequences were aligned to IMGT reference sequences to assign V, D and J gene segments. For a sequence to be retained, at least a six-nucleotide match to both a V gene segment and a J gene segment was required. A rearrangement counted as productive if the CDR3 had no stop codons and remained in frame with V and J, and every other rearrangement counted as non-productive. CDR3 was defined according to IMGT convention as the region running from the second conserved V-encoded cysteine to the conserved J-encoded phenylalanine. Sequences without an unambiguous match to a single V gene segment were excluded from the earlier analysis of a few hundred of the donors. In an earlier analysis of approximately 500 of the donors, a V segment was called functional when productive rearrangements were above 56.7%, and segregating when the standard deviation between donors exceeded 5%. A statistical classification framework was developed to diagnose cytomegalovirus status using the catalog of TCR beta chain sequences. In a later analysis, V and J genes were assigned by comparing TCR nucleotide sequences against IMGT/GENE-DB human TR gene sequences. The TCRdist pipeline was used in a later analysis to assign CDR3 sequences and most-parsimonious VDJ recombination scenarios. A later analysis defined each TCR beta chain by its CDR3 amino acid sequence plus V-gene family, and excluded reads lacking a unique V-gene family. In a later analysis, 550 to 650 highly shared, low-generation-probability nucleotide sequences were removed to address suspected cross-contamination and a sequencing artifact. In a later analysis, a clonal expansion index for each public chain was calculated from normalized within-repertoire ranks of inferred template counts. A later analysis computed generation probabilities with a VDJ recombination model fitted to out-of-frame rearrangements, and checked the results against IGoR. In a later analysis, hypergeometric tests were used to score TCR-TCR, TCR-HLA and TCR-CMV co-occurrence, with a repertoire-size bias correction applied to TCR pairs. In a later analysis, false discovery rates were estimated by permuting HLA or CMV assignments 20 times. In a later analysis, co-occurring TCRs were grouped using DBSCAN, and TCRdist sequence similarity was added for clustering within HLA-allele-positive subsets. Co-occurrence clustering excluded repertoires with fewer than 30,000 or more than 120,000 public chains, plus five with anomalous nucleotide sharing. The immuneACCESS repertoire file appears here via TCRdb, limited to in-frame rearrangements. These files lack a portion of the clones; in checked studies, under half of the deficit traces to unresolved V genes, and the cause of the others is not known. The V and J calls and clone size are taken from that table; D and trimming were inferred from the DNA. The sample's own table lists roughly 78,000 clones. Jointly, the top ten make up less than 6% of the sample.

V and J are trimmed by 7 bases and 7 bases, and the gene matches miss 10 bases of the junction. CDR1 is given as SNHLY and CDR2 as FYNNEI, both from the germline V gene. Including the terminal cysteine and phenylalanine, the CDR3 comprises 14 residues. Only CDR3 DNA is held: 42 bases, read in frame from base 1. Comment on this clone: Its cognate antigen has yet to be identified.

The paper's findings and limits, for the study overall: The classifier was reported to diagnose cytomegalovirus status with high specificity and sensitivity in both the original and validation cohorts. Because counts were too low, under 20 rarely observed V segments, including chromosome 9 orphons, were left out of the earlier analysis of over 550 of the donors. A further reported finding was that TCR beta sequences accurately predicted the HLA-A and HLA-B alleles for most subjects in the first cohort. A few of the identified cytomegalovirus-associated TCR beta chains were confirmed in vitro to be specific for cytomegalovirus antigens. Specific HLA alleles were associated with roughly 16,000 TCR beta sequences at a false discovery rate of 0.05 in a later analysis. According to a later analysis, parvovirus B19, influenza, CMV and Epstein-Barr virus appeared linked to several top co-occurrence clusters. Linkage disequilibrium might explain the correlated functional status among segregating V segments, but an unknown experimental factor could not be ruled out. Most TCR sequences were seen in very few donors, while some public TCRs were found in many individuals. The study listed 164 TCR beta chains as associated with cytomegalovirus. Presence/absence analyses assumed roughly uniform sequencing depth across donors, an assumption that may not hold. According to a later analysis, TCR association rates differed among HLA loci, with DRB1 alleles showing the most associated TCRs and HLA-C alleles showing the fewest. Strong co-occurrence of HLA alleles, especially DR and DQ, made assigning TCR associations to individual alleles difficult. The only immune exposure information available for the cohort was CMV serostatus. Compared with the roughly 720-donor mean, donors in an Asian-associated ancestry cluster had fewer N-insertions in productive TCRs, according to a later genetic analysis. The 87-base-pair reads could not distinguish some IMGT-functional V segments, including TRBV6-2 and TRBV6-3, so those segments were excluded. A cluster of highly shared sequence variants was judged likely to represent a technical artifact of the sequencing pipeline. This cohort had only TCR beta chains sequenced, and the lack of alpha or paired-chain data limited which features could be detected. Because HLA typing was missing for some donors at each locus, association tests included only the typed subset. An association between a missense DCLRE1C variant and V-gene and J-gene trimming of TCR beta chains was found in a later genetic analysis and replicated in an independent cohort. Compared with equally common non-associated chains, HLA-associated TCR beta chains in a later analysis were more clonally expanded and had lower generation probabilities. A later analysis found that most CMV-associated TCR beta chains appeared HLA-restricted, with HLA associations seemingly driven largely by CMV exposure. In an earlier analysis of fewer than 700 of the donors, most TCR beta V segments appeared in productive rearrangements about 87% or about 30% of the time, broadly matching IMGT annotations. It was suggested by the authors that the approach could potentially be generalized to other disease states and immunological phenotypes.

The sample consisted of PBMCs. The clonotype comes from a man aged 35 to 55 in good health and CMV-seronegative. The chain is assembled from TRBV2 and TRBJ2-7; 10 junctional bases match TRBD1. In nucleotides, the sequence is TGTGCCAGCAAGCTGGACAGGGGGTATGGTGAGCAGTACTTC. Its translation is CASKLDRGYGEQYF.